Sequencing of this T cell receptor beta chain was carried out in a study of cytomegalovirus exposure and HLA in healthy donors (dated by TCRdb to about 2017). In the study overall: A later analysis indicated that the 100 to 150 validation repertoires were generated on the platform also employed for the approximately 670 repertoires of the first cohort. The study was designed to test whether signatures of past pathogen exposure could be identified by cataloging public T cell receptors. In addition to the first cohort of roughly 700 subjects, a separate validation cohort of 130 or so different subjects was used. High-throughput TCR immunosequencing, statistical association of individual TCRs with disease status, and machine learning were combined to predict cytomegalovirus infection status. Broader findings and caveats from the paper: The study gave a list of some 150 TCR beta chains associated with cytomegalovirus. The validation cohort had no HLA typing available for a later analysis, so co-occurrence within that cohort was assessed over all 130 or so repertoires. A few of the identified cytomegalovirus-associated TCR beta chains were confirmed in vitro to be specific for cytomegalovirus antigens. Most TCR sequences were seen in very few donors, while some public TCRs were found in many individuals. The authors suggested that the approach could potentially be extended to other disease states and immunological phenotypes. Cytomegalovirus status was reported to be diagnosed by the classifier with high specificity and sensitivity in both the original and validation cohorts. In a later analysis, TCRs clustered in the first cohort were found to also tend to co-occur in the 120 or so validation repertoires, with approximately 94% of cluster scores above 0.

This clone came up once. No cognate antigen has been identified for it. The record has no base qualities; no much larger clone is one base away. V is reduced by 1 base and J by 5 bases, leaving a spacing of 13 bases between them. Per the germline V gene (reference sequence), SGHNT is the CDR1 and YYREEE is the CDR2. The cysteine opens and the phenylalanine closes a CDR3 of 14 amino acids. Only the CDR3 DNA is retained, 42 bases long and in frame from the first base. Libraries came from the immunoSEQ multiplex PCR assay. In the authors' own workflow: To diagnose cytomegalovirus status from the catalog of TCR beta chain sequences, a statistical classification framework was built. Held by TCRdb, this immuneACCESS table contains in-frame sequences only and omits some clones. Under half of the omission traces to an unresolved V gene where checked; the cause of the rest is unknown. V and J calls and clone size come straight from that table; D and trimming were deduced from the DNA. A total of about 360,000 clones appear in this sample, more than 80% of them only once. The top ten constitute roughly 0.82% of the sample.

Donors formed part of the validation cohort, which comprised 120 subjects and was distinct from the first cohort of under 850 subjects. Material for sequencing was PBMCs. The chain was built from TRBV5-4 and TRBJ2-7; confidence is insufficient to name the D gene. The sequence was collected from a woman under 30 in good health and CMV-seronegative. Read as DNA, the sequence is TGTGCCAGCAGCTTGAAGACTGAAGGTAACGAGCAGTACTTC. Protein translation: CASSLKTEGNEQYF.